This T cell receptor beta chain was recorded in a study of blood T cell repertoires in COVID-19. V lost 1 base and J lost 6, with 4 bases in between. The CDR3 contains 12 residues. The germline V gene encodes CDR1 KGHDR and CDR2 SFDVKD. The assay was immunoSEQ multiplex PCR, and TCRdb's table has in-frame clones only and misses some. The table includes 250,000 to 400,000 clones, roughly 88% detected once. Input material: peripheral blood. The rearrangement joins TRBV24-1 to TRBJ2-3; the D is unclear. This TCR derives from a woman aged 25 to 39 with COVID-19, enrolled during active disease. CDR3 sequence: CATSDFQDTQYF. CDR3 sequence (DNA): TGTGCCACCAGTGATTTCCAGGATACGCAGTATTTT.